This T cell receptor (beta chain) comes out of a study of shared clonotypes between healthy human individuals. Study details: The donors, a couple of women and a few men, were aged 18 to 49.

Donors included only healthy HIV-negative adults lacking recent acute infections or vaccinations. Assay execution proceeded at the deep level. Assay used: immunoSEQ multiplex PCR; TCRdb lists only in-frame clones, some missing. Found here are fewer than 2.5 million clones, approximately 94% of them singletons; the top ten hold around 0.4%. This clone was seen a single time. The CDR3 consists of 15 residues. The germline CDR1 and CDR2 sequences are MDHEN and SYDVKM. V shed 8 bases and J shed 4 bases, with 20 bases lying between them. The chain links TRBV28 to TRBJ1-1; the D gene is possibly TRBD1 (6 bases). The sequencing sample was made of naive CD4+ T cells from PBMCs. As for subset: CD45RA+ positively selected. This clonotype was obtained from a man younger than 30 in good health. Some clones in this sample may be carry-over from other donors' samples. DNA of the CDR3: TGTGCCAGCGTATCAGAGGGGGGGCCAGTCACTGAAGCTTTCTTT. Encoded protein: CASVSEGGPVTEAFF.